This T cell receptor beta chain comes out of a study of T cell repertoires in ileal Crohn's disease. Study-wide context: Biopsies of inflamed ileum from the surgical specimen form M0 samples. Approximately 550 nanograms of biopsy DNA per sample underwent TCRB immunosequencing.

The V and J ends lost 4 bases and 4 bases respectively, with 15 bases between them. Germline V gene data show CDR1 as LGHNA and CDR2 as YSLEER. The length of the CDR3 is 15 residues. The protocol was immunoSEQ multiplex PCR, while the TCRdb copy is restricted to in-frame clones and leaves out a portion. The table has some 1,600 clones, more than 90% seen once. Comments on this clone: The antigen is unknown.

The study's findings and limits: All patients with clonality above 26.8% had endoscopic recurrence.

Documented time point: inflamed ileum from the surgical specimen. Sequencing used ileal tissue. The sequence derives from an adult with Crohn's disease. The chain employs TRBV4-3 and TRBJ2-3, with D tentatively TRBD2 (5 bases). CDR3 protein: CASSRDAGGSDTQYF. Written as DNA, the CDR3 is TGCGCCAGCAGCCGAGACGCGGGCGGTTCAGATACGCAGTATTTT.